These 13 T cell receptor beta chains share one sample of origin, sequenced in a study of siplizumab effects on memory and regulatory T cells. The data were produced by immunoSEQ multiplex PCR, yet TCRdb's version contains in-frame clones alone and is incomplete. The data show nearly 95,000 clones, approximately 93% seen once. The sequencing sample was made of non-Treg CD4+ T cells sorted from blood. All receptors derive from a human donor in good health.

The rearrangement links TRBV19 to TRBJ1-1; TRBD1 matches 7 bases. J lost 0 bases, V lost 4 bases, and 2 bases had no gene match. Per the germline V gene, CDR1 is LNHDA and CDR2 is SQIVND (reference sequence). This CDR3 is 14 amino acids long. This chain's CDR3 is CASSTQGVNTEAFF. The CDR3 DNA sequence: TGTGCCAGTAGTACCCAGGGGGTGAACACTGAAGCTTTCTTT. Using reference TRBV19 and TRBJ1-1 for the parts outside the CDR3, the full variable domain is DGGITQSPKYLFRKEGQNVTLSCEQNLNHDAMYWYRQDPGQGLRLIYYSQIVNDFQKGDIAEGYSVSREKKESFPLTVTSAQKNPTAFYLCASSTQGVNTEAFFGQGTRLTVV.

V gene TRBV7-9 combines with J gene TRBJ1-1; D is possibly TRBD1 (6 bases). The CDR3 loop spans 16 amino acids. With 5 bases removed from V and 4 bases from J, the gap between germline ends came to 20 bases. Looked up from germline, CDR1 is SEHNR and CDR2 is FQNEAQ (reference sequence). The CDR3 here is CASSKLGWTVGTEAFF. CDR3 coding DNA: TGTGCCAGCAGCAAATTAGGGTGGACAGTGGGCACTGAAGCTTTCTTT.

The chain couples TRBV15 to TRBJ2-2; possibly TRBD1 or TRBD2 for D (5 bases each). The CDR3 is 14 amino acids. Trimming removed 4 bases from V and 5 bases from J, with 11 bases in between. CDR1 and CDR2 (germline): LNHNV, YYDKDF (reference sequence). This CDR3 reads CATSTRDGTGELFF. In DNA, the CDR3 is TGTGCCACCAGCACGAGGGACGGAACCGGGGAGCTGTTTTTT.

This chain joins TRBV10-3 and TRBJ1-5, with 10 bases matching TRBD1. The CDR3 covers 14 residues. CDR1 and CDR2 (germline): ENHRY, SYGVKD. The ends lost 4 bases at V and 7 bases at J; junction bases unmatched: 4. CDR3 bases: TGTGCCATCAGTGGGACAGGGGGGAACCAGCCCCAGCATTTT. Its protein is CAISGTGGNQPQHF.

V is TRBV11-3 and J is TRBJ2-7; possibly TRBD2 for D (5 bases). There are 14 residues in the CDR3. Trimming cost V 2 bases and J 1 base, with 9 bases left between them. Germline-derived CDR1 and CDR2 are SGHNT and YENEEA. The DNA for the CDR3 is TGTGCCAGCAGCTTATTGCGGGTTTCCTACGAGCAGTACTTC. Its protein product is CASSLLRVSYEQYF.

About this clone itself: The sample carries other DNA sequences with the same CDR3. The chain is built from TRBV5-1 and TRBJ2-5; D remains unclear. Germline CDR1 reads SGHRS; CDR2 reads YFSETQ. Trimming cost V 3 bases and J 1 base, with 7 bases left between them. The CDR3 runs to 13 residues. CDR3 region: CASSWDRQETQYF. DNA for the CDR3: TGCGCCAGCAGCTGGGATCGCCAAGAGACCCAGTACTTC.

The chain couples TRBV9 to TRBJ1-2; 8 bases are a match to TRBD1. CDR1 is SGDLS, CDR2 YYNGEE, per germline. Trimming took 1 base from V and 2 from J; bases not matched to a gene: 4. There are 15 residues in the CDR3. CDR3 bases: TGTGCCAGCAGCGTACAGGGGGCGCTAAACTATGGCTACACCTTC. It codes for CASSVQGALNYGYTF.

The chain couples TRBV7-2 to TRBJ1-2; weak D call: TRBD1 (6 bases). The germline V gene encodes CDR1 SGHTA and CDR2 FQGNSA. The CDR3 runs to 15 residues. Trimming left V 5 bases short and J 0 bases short, with 13 bases between. Here the CDR3 reads CASSPRTATNYGYTF. In nucleotides, the CDR3 is TGTGCCAGCAGCCCTCGGACAGCAACTAACTATGGCTACACCTTC.

The rearrangement joins TRBV2 to TRBJ1-5, with a possible D match to TRBD1 (6 bases). CDR3 length: 14 amino acids. Germline V lookup: CDR1 SNHLY, CDR2 FYNNEI. Trimming removed 4 bases at V and 3 bases at J, with 10 bases between. The CDR3 DNA sequence: TGTGCCAGCAGTGCCCAGGGGATCAATCAGCCCCAGCATTTT. This sequence encodes CASSAQGINQPQHF. Full variable domain (remainder filled in from reference TRBV2 and TRBJ1-5): EPEVTQTPSHQVTQMGQEVILRCVPISNHLYFYWYRQILGQKVEFLVSFYNNEISEKSEIFDDQFSVERPDGSNFTLKIRSTKLEDSAMYFCASSAQGINQPQHFGDGTRLSIL.

The chain recombines TRBV2 with TRBJ1-1; D not certain. The CDR3 contains 14 residues. Trimming cost V 4 bases and J 0 bases, with 9 bases left between them. CDR1 SNHLY and CDR2 FYNNEI come from the germline V gene. The CDR3 nucleotides read TGTGCCAGCAGTGTTACAGCTTTGAACACTGAAGCTTTCTTT. It specifies CASSVTALNTEAFF.

The chain carries TRBV30 and TRBJ1-4; D is unresolved. The germline V and J ends were trimmed by 2 bases and 0 bases, with 7 bases remaining between them. The CDR3 extends over 14 amino acids. Per germline, CDR1 GTSNPN and CDR2 SVGIG (reference sequence). The chain's CDR3 is CAWSTGTTNEKLFF. CDR3 sequence (DNA): TGTGCCTGGAGTACCGGGACAACTAATGAAAAACTGTTTTTT.

CDR3 residues: CASSFQGGTDTQYF. CDR3 bases: TGCGCCAGCAGCTTCCAGGGAGGCACAGATACGCAGTATTTT. This chain links TRBV5-1 with TRBJ2-3; D may be TRBD1 or TRBD2 (5 bases each). V lost 2 bases and J lost 1, with 8 bases in between. Germline assignment: CDR1 SGHRS and CDR2 YFSETQ. The CDR3 extends over 14 amino acids. The full variable domain, its missing parts supplied by reference TRBV5-1 and TRBJ2-3, is KAGVTQTPRYLIKTRGQQVTLSCSPISGHRSVSWYQQTPGQGLQFLFEYFSETQRNKGNFPGRFSGRQFSNSRSEMNVSTLELGDSALYLCASSFQGGTDTQYFGPGTRLTVL.

V gene TRBV2 combines with J gene TRBJ2-7; D uncertain. There are 14 residues in the CDR3. CDR1 is SNHLY and CDR2 is FYNNEI in the germline V gene. V shed 4 bases and J shed 2 bases, with 12 bases lying between them. CDR3 residues: CASSVKRNTYEQYF. CDR3 bases: TGTGCCAGCAGTGTGAAACGGAATACCTACGAGCAGTACTTC.